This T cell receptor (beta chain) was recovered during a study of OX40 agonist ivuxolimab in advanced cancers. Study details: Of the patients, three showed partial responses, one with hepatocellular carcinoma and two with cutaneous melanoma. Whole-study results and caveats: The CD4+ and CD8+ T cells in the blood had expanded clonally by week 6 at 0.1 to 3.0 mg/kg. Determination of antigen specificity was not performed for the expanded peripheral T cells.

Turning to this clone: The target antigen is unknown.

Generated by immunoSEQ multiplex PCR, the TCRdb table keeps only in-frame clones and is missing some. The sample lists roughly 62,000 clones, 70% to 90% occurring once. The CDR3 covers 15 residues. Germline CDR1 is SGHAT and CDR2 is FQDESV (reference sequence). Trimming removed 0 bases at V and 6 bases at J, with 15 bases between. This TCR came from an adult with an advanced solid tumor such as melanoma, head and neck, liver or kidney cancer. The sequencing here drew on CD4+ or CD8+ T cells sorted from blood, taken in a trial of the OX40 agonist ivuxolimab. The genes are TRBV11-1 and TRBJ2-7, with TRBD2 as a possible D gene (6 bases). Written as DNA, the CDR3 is TGTGCCAGCAGCTTAGCGGGCGGGACCGGTCTCGAGCAGTACTTC. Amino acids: CASSLAGGTGLEQYF.